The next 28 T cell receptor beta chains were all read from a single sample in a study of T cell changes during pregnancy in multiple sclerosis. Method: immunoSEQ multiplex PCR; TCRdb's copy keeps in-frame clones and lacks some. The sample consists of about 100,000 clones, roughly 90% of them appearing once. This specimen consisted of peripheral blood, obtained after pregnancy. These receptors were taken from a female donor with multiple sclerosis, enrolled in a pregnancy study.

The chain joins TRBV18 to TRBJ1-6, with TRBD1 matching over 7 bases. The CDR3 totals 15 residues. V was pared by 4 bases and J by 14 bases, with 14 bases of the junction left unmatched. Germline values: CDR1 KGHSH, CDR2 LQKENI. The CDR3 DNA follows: TGTGCCAGCTCACTCCCGGGACAGCCGCCTGGGACCCTCCACTTT. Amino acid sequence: CASSLPGQPPGTLHF.

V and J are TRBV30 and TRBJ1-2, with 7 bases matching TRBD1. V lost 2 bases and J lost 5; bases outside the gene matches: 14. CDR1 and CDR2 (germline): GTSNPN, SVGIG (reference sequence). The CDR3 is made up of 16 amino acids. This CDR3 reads CAWSKSWGQTSYGYTF. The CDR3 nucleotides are TGTGCCTGGAGTAAGTCATGGGGACAGACTTCATATGGCTACACCTTC.

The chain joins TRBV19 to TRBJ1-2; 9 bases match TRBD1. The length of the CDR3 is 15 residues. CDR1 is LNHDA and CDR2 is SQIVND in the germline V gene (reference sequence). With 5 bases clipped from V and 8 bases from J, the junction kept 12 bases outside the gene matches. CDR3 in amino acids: CASSPAHRGRGGYTF. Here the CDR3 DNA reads TGTGCCAGTAGTCCAGCCCACAGGGGGCGAGGGGGCTACACCTTC.

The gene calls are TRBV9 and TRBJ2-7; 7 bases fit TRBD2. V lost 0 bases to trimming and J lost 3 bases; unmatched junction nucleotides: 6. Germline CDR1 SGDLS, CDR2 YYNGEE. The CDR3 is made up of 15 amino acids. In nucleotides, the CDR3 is TGTGCCAGCAGCGTAGGGGGAGCGGGGAGCTACGAGCAGTACTTC. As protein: CASSVGGAGSYEQYF. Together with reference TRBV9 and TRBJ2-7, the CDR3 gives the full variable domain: DSGVTQTPKHLITATGQRVTLRCSPRSGDLSVYWYQQSLDQGLQFLIQYYNGEERAKGNILERFSAQQFPDLHSELNLSSLELGDSALYFCASSVGGAGSYEQYFGPGTRLTVT.

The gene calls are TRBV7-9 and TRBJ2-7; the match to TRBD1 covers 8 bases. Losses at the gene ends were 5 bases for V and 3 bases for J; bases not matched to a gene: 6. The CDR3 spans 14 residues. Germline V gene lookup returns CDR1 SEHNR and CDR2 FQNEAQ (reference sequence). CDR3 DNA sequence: TGTGCCAGCAGCCCCGGGACAGGAGACTACGAGCAGTACTTC. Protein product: CASSPGTGDYEQYF.

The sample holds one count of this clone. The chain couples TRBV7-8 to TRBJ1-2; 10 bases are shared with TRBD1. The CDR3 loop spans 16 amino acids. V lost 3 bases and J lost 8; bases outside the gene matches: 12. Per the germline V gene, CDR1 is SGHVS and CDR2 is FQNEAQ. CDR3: CASSFGARDRGFGYTF. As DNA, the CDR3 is TGTGCCAGCAGCTTCGGCGCCCGGGACAGGGGATTCGGCTACACCTTC. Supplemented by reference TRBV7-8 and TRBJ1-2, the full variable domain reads GAGVSQSPRYKVAKRGQDVALRCDPISGHVSLFWYQQALGQGPEFLTYFQNEAQLDKSGLPSDRFFAERPEGSVSTLKIQRTQQEDSAVYLCASSFGARDRGFGYTFGSGTRLTVV.

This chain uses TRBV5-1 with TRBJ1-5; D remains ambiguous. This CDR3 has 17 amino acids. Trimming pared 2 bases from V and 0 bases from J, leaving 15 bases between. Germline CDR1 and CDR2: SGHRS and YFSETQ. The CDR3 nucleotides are TGCGCCAGCAGCTTTAGCTCGCCCAGTGATAGCAATCAGCCCCAGCATTTT. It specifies CASSFSSPSDSNQPQHF. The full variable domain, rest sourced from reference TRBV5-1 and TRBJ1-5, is KAGVTQTPRYLIKTRGQQVTLSCSPISGHRSVSWYQQTPGQGLQFLFEYFSETQRNKGNFPGRFSGRQFSNSRSEMNVSTLELGDSALYLCASSFSSPSDSNQPQHFGDGTRLSIL.

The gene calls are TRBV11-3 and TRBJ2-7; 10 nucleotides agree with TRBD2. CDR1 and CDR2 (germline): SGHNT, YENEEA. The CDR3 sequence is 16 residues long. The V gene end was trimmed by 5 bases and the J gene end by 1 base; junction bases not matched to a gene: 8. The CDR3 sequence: CASSPTTSGVSYEQYF. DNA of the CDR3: TGTGCCAGCAGCCCAACTACTAGCGGGGTTTCCTACGAGCAGTACTTC.

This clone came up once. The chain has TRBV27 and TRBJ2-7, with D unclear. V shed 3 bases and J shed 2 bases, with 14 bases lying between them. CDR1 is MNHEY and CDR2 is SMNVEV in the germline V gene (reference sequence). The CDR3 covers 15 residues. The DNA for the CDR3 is TGTGCCAGCAGTTTTTTAGAGGTTGCGCCCTACGAGCAGTACTTC. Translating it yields CASSFLEVAPYEQYF.

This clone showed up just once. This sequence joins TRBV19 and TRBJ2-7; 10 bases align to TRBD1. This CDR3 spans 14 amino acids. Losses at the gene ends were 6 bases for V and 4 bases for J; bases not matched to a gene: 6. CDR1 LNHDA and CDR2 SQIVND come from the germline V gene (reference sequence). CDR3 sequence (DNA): TGTGCCAGTAGCACAAGACAGGGGGCTTACGAGCAGTACTTC. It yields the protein CASSTRQGAYEQYF.

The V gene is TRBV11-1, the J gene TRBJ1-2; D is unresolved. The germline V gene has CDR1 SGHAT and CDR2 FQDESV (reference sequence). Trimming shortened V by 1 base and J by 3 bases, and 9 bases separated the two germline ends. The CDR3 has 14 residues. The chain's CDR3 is CASSLDEADYGYTF. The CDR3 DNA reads TGTGCCAGCAGCTTAGATGAGGCAGACTATGGCTACACCTTC.

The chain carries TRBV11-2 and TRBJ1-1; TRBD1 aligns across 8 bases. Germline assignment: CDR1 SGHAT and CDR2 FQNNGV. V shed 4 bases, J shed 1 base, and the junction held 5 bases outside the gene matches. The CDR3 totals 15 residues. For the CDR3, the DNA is TGTGCCAGCAGCTATAGGACAGGGCCGAACACTGAAGCTTTCTTT. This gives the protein CASSYRTGPNTEAFF.

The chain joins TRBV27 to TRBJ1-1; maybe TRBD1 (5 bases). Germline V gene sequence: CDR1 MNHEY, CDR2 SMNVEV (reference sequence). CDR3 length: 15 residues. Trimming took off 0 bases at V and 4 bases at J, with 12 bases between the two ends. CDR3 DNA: TGTGCCAGCAGTTTATCGGGGGGGGGAACCACTGAAGCTTTCTTT. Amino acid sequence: CASSLSGGGTTEAFF.

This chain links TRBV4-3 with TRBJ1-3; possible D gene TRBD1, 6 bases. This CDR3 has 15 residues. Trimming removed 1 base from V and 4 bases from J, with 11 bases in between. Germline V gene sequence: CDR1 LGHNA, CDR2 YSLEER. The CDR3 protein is CASSQAQGLGNTIYF. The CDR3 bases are TGCGCCAGCAGCCAAGCGCAGGGGCTCGGAAACACCATATATTTT.

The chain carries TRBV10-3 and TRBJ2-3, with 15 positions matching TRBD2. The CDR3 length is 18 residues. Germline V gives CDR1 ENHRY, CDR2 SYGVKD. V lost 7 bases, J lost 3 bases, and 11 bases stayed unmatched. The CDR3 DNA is TGTGCCATCAAAGGGACTAGCGGGAGGTTGGGGACGACAGATACGCAGTATTTT. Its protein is CAIKGTSGRLGTTDTQYF.

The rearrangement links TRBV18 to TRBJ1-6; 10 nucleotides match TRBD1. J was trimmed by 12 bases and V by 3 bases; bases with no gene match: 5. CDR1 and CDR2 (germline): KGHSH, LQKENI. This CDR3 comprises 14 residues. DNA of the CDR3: TGTGCCAGCTCACCCGGGACAGGGGACGTACCCCTCCACTTT. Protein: CASSPGTGDVPLHF.

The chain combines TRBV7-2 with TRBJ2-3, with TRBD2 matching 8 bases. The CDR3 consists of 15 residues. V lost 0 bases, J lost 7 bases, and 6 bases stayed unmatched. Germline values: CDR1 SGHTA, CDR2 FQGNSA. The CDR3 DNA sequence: TGTGCCAGCAGCTTAGCCGTGCGGGGGGCAAATACGCAGTATTTT. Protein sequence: CASSLAVRGANTQYF.

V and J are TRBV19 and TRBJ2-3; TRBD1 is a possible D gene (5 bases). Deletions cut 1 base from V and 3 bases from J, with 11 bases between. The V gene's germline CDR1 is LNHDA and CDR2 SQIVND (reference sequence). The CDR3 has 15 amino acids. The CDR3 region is CASSIALTGTDTQYF. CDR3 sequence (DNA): TGTGCCAGTAGTATAGCCCTCACAGGTACAGATACGCAGTATTTT.

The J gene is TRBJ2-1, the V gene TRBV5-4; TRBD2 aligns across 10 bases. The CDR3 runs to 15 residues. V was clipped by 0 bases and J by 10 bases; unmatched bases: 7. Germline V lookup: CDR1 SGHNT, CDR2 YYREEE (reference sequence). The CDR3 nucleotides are TGTGCCAGCAGCTTGGCGGTCCGAGCGGGGGGGGAGCAGTTCTTC. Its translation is CASSLAVRAGGEQFF.

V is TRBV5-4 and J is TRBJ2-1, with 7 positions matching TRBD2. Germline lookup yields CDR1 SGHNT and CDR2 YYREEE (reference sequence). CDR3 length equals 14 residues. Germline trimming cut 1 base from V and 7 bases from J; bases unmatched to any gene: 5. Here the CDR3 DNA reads TGTGCCAGCAGCTTGCTTCTGCGGGAGAATGAGCAGTTCTTC. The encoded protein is CASSLLLRENEQFF. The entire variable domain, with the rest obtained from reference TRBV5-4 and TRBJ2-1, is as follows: ETGVTQSPTHLIKTRGQQVTLRCSSQSGHNTVSWYQQALGQGPQFIFQYYREEENGRGNFPPRFSGLQFPNYSSELNVNALELDDSALYLCASSLLLRENEQFFGPGTRLTVL.

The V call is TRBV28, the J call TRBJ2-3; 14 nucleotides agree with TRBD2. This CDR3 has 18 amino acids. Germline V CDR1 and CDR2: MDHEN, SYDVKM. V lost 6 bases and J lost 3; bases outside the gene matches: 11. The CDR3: CASSQGTSGRGLTDTQYF. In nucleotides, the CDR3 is TGTGCCAGCAGCCAAGGGACTAGCGGGAGAGGGCTAACAGATACGCAGTATTTT.

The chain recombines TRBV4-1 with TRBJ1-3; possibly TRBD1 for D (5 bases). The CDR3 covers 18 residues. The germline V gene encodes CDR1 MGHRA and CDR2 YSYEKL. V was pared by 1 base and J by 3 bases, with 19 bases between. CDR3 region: CASSQVGGAFKVGNTIYF. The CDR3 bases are TGCGCCAGCAGCCAAGTTGGAGGGGCGTTCAAGGTTGGAAACACCATATATTTT.

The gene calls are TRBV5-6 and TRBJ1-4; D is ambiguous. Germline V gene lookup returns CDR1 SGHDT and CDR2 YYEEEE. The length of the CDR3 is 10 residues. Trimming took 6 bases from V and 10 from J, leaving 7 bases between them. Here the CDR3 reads CASTCRKLFF. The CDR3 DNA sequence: TGTGCCAGCACCTGCAGAAAACTGTTTTTT.

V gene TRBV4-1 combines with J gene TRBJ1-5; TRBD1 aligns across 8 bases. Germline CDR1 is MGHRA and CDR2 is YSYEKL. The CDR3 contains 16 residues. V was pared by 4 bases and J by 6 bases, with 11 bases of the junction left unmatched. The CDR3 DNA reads TGCGCCAGCAGCCCCCTCGGACAGGGACTTTCTCAGCCCCAGCATTTT. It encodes CASSPLGQGLSQPQHF.

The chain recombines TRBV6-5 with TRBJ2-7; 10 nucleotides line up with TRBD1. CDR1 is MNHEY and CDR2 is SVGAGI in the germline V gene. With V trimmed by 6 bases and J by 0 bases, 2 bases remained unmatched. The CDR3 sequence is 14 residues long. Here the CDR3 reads CASRRQGASYEQYF. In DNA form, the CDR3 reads TGTGCCAGCAGACGACAGGGGGCCTCCTACGAGCAGTACTTC.

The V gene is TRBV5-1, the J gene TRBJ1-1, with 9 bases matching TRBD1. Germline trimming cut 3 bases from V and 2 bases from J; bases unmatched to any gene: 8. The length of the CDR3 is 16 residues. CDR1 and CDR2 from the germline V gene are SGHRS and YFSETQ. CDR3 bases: TGCGCCAGCAGCTCCTTATTGGGACAGGGTAACACTGAAGCTTTCTTT. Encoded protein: CASSSLLGQGNTEAFF.

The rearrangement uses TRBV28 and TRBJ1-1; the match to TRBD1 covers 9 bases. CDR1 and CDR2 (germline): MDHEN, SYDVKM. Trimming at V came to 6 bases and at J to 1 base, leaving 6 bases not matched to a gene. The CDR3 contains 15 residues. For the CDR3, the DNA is TGTGCCAGCAGACCCCAGGGACAGGGGAACACTGAAGCTTTCTTT. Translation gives CASRPQGQGNTEAFF. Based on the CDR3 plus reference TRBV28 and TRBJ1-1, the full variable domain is DVKVTQSSRYLVKRTGEKVFLECVQDMDHENMFWYRQDPGLGLRLIYFSYDVKMKEKGDIPEGYSVSREKKERFSLILESASTNQTSMYLCASRPQGQGNTEAFFGQGTRLTVV.

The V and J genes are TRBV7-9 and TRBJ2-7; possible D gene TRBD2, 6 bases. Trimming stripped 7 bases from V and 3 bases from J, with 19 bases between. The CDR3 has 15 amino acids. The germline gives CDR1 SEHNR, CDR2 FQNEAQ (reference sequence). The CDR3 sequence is CASTRAAAGDYEQYF. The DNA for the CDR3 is TGTGCCAGCACCAGAGCGGCAGCGGGTGACTACGAGCAGTACTTC.